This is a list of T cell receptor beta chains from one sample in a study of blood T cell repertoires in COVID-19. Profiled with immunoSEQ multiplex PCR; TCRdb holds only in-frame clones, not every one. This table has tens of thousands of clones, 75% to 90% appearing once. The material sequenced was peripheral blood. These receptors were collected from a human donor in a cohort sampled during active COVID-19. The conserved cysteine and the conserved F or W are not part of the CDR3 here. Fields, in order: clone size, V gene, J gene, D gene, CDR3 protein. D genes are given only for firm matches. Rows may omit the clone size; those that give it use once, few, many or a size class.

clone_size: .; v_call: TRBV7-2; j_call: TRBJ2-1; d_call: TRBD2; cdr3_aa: ASSSPGLAGGRNEQF
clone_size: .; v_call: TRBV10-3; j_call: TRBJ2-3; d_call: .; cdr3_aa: AISESARGGTDTQY
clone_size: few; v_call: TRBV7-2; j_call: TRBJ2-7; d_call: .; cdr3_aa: ASSPFWGGEYEQY
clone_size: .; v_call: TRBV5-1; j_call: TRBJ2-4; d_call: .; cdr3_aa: ASSLAAGAKNIQY
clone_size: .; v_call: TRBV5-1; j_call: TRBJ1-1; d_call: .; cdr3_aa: ASSFGAEEQAF
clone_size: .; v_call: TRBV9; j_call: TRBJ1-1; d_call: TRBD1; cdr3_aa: ASSDRQGVNTEAF
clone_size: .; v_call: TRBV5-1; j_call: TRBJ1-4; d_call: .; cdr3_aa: ASSLGQEGEKLF
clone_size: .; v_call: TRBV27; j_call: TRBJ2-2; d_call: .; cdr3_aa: ASSYQGTGELF
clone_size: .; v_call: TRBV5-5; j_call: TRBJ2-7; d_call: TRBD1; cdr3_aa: ASSFGTGTYEQY
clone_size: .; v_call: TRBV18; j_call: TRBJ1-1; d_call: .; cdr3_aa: ASSPARQTTEAF
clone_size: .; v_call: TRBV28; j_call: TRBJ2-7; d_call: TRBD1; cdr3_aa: ASSLSGQRVTYEQY